The rows below give T cell receptor beta chains drawn from one sample of a study of blood T cell repertoires in COVID-19. TCRdb's table, derived via immunoSEQ multiplex PCR, lists solely in-frame clones and lacks some. Altogether 75,000 or so clones are present, approximately 84% being singletons, with the ten largest covering less than 6%. The sequenced sample was peripheral blood. The receptors stem from a man in his sixties with active or convalescent COVID-19. The CDR3 runs from the conserved cysteine through the conserved F or W. D genes are given only for firm matches. Expanded clones get a size class; other rows say once, few or many, or leave the size out.

d_gene	j_gene	v_gene	abundance	CDR3aa	CDR3nt
NA	TRBJ2-7	TRBV29-1	NA	CSVSTVTYEQYF	TGCAGCGTATCGACAGTGACCTACGAGCAGTACTTC
NA	TRBJ2-3	TRBV7-2	NA	CASSLGLAGANTQYF	TGTGCCAGCAGCTTAGGCTTGGCGGGGGCCAATACGCAGTATTTT
NA	TRBJ2-3	TRBV19	few	CASRVGQTDTQYF	TGTGCCAGTAGGGTAGGACAAACAGATACGCAGTATTTT
TRBD1	TRBJ2-1	TRBV24-1	NA	CATSDPRPRTGSSYNEQFF	TGTGCCACCAGTGATCCCCGACCACGGACAGGGAGCTCCTACAATGAGCAGTTCTTC
NA	TRBJ2-5	TRBV6-5	once	CASSPALRWTQYF	TGTGCCAGCAGTCCCGCGCTTCGGTGGACCCAGTACTTC
NA	TRBJ2-3	TRBV9	few	CASTQGTWGDTQYF	TGTGCCAGCACCCAGGGGACCTGGGGAGATACGCAGTATTTT
NA	TRBJ1-3	TRBV3-1/TRBV3-2	NA	CASSPTGVGNTIYF	TGTGCCAGCAGTCCAACGGGGGTAGGGAACACCATATATTTT
NA	TRBJ1-2	TRBV6-5	NA	CASSYISGREGNGYTF	TGTGCCAGCAGTTACATAAGTGGCAGGGAAGGGAATGGCTACACCTTC
NA	TRBJ1-5	TRBV12-3/TRBV12-4	NA	CASSVNQPQHF	TGTGCCAGCAGCGTAAATCAGCCCCAGCATTTT
TRBD2	TRBJ2-3	TRBV24-1	NA	CATSDPLKERGGTDTQYF	TGTGCCACCAGTGACCCGCTTAAGGAGCGGGGCGGGACAGATACGCAGTATTTT
TRBD2	TRBJ2-2	TRBV19	NA	CASSSTSGGYGELFF	TGTGCCAGTAGTTCGACTAGCGGGGGGTACGGGGAGCTGTTTTTT
NA	TRBJ2-5	TRBV5-1	NA	CASSPWGDAFQETQYF	TGCGCCAGCAGCCCCTGGGGAGATGCTTTCCAAGAGACCCAGTACTTC
NA	TRBJ2-1	TRBV5-6	many	CASSPTGNEQFF	TGTGCCAGCAGCCCCACCGGGAATGAGCAGTTCTTC
TRBD1	TRBJ2-7	TRBV7-2	NA	CASSPHNNRGYEQYF	TGTGCCAGCAGCCCTCATAACAACAGGGGATACGAGCAGTACTTC
TRBD1	TRBJ2-7	TRBV7-6	NA	CASSFTGAHEQYF	TGTGCCAGCAGCTTTACAGGGGCCCACGAGCAGTACTTC
TRBD2	TRBJ2-3	TRBV7-2	NA	CASSSYNSGGATDTQYF	TGTGCCAGCAGCTCATATAATAGCGGGGGGGCCACAGATACGCAGTATTTT
NA	TRBJ2-7	TRBV30	NA	CAWSVPGIGTEQYF	TGTGCCTGGAGTGTACCAGGAATAGGGACTGAGCAGTACTTC
TRBD1	TRBJ1-2	TRBV9	NA	CASSESGTGDGYTF	TGTGCCAGCAGCGAGTCGGGGACAGGGGATGGCTACACCTTC
TRBD2	TRBJ2-7	TRBV6-2/TRBV6-3	NA	CASSYRNVIAGGEDEQYF	TGTGCCAGCAGTTACCGCAACGTGATAGCGGGGGGGGAAGACGAGCAGTACTTC
NA	TRBJ2-5	TRBV4-2	NA	CASSQDTRFGGYGKETQYF	TGTGCCAGCAGCCAAGATACGCGTTTTGGAGGTTATGGTAAAGAGACCCAGTACTTC
TRBD1	TRBJ2-6	TRBV2	NA	CASSPSGGAAGANVLTF	TGTGCCAGCAGTCCCTCAGGGGGCGCAGCTGGGGCCAACGTCCTGACTTTC
NA	TRBJ1-3	TRBV4-3	NA	CASSQDRGGNTIYF	TGCGCCAGCAGCCAAGACAGGGGTGGAAACACCATATATTTT
NA	TRBJ1-4	TRBV6-5	NA	CASRRQRANEKLFF	TGTGCCAGCAGGCGTCAGAGGGCTAATGAAAAACTGTTTTTT
TRBD1	TRBJ1-1	TRBV11-1	NA	CASSREGALNTEAFF	TGTGCCAGCAGCCGAGAGGGGGCTCTGAACACTGAAGCTTTCTTT
NA	TRBJ1-6	TRBV7-2	NA	CASSTGPGENSPLHF	TGTGCCAGCAGTACCGGGCCAGGGGAAAATTCACCCCTCCACTTT
TRBD2	TRBJ2-1	TRBV6-5	NA	CASSYRTSGDLQFF	TGTGCCAGCAGTTACCGGACTAGCGGGGACCTGCAGTTCTTC
TRBD1	TRBJ1-2	TRBV9	NA	CASTSTGTGWDGYTF	TGTGCCAGCACCTCGACCGGGACAGGGTGGGATGGCTACACCTTC
NA	TRBJ1-5	TRBV10-1	NA	CASSESPGIHQPQHF	TGCGCCAGCAGTGAGTCTCCAGGGATCCATCAGCCCCAGCATTTT
TRBD1	TRBJ2-3	TRBV4-1	NA	CASSQGTGRSDTQYF	TGCGCCAGCAGCCAAGGGACAGGGAGGTCAGATACGCAGTATTTT
NA	TRBJ2-2	TRBV19	NA	CATCTGANTGELFF	TGTGCCACCTGTACGGGGGCGAACACCGGGGAGCTGTTTTTT
NA	TRBJ2-7	TRBV11-2	once	CASSLGGEGYEQYF	TGTGCCAGCAGCTTAGGGGGAGAAGGCTACGAGCAGTACTTC
NA	TRBJ2-7	TRBV4-1	NA	CASSRDWGASNEQYF	TGCGCCAGCAGCCGCGATTGGGGCGCGAGCAACGAGCAGTACTTC
TRBD1	TRBJ1-2	TRBV7-3	NA	CASSLAGGGDGYTF	TGTGCCAGCAGCTTAGCAGGGGGCGGAGACGGCTACACCTTC
TRBD2	TRBJ2-5	TRBV11-3	NA	CASSPNGLAGRQTQYF	TGTGCCAGCAGCCCTAACGGACTAGCGGGGAGGCAGACCCAGTACTTC
NA	TRBJ1-2	TRBV12-3/TRBV12-4	NA	CASSFSGYGYTF	TGTGCCAGCAGTTTTAGTGGCTATGGCTACACCTTC
TRBD1	TRBJ1-4	TRBV9	NA	CASSPTGANEKLFF	TGTGCCAGCAGCCCGACAGGGGCTAATGAAAAACTGTTTTTT
TRBD1	TRBJ1-3	TRBV5-4	NA	CASSLEGASGNTIYF	TGTGCCAGCAGCTTGGAGGGGGCAAGTGGAAACACCATATATTTT
NA	TRBJ1-2	TRBV7-6	NA	CASSFAGGFGYTF	TGTGCCAGCAGCTTTGCGGGGGGCTTTGGCTACACCTTC
TRBD1	TRBJ2-7	TRBV9	NA	CASSEGTGPLWEQYF	TGTGCCAGCAGCGAGGGGACAGGGCCTCTGTGGGAGCAGTACTTC
NA	TRBJ2-7	TRBV21-1	NA	CASSSSLSGQGAREQYF	TGTGCCAGCAGCTCCTCTCTGAGTGGACAGGGAGCTCGTGAGCAGTACTTC
NA	TRBJ1-6	TRBV5-6	few	CASSGGTYNSPLHF	TGTGCCAGCAGCGGAGGGACCTATAATTCACCCCTCCACTTT
NA	TRBJ2-5	TRBV4-2	NA	CASSQDTGGGPTKTQYF	TGTGCCAGCAGCCAAGATACTGGCGGGGGCCCCACGAAGACCCAGTACTTC
NA	TRBJ2-3	TRBV5-4	NA	CASSFGQHSTDTQYF	TGTGCCAGCAGCTTTGGACAGCATAGCACAGATACGCAGTATTTT
NA	TRBJ1-5	TRBV7-2	NA	CASSVQGDQPQHF	TGTGCCAGCAGCGTACAGGGAGATCAGCCCCAGCATTTT
NA	TRBJ2-5	TRBV6-5	NA	CASSSPPKMGRETQYF	TGTGCCAGCAGTTCCCCCCCTAAAATGGGCCGGGAGACCCAGTACTTC
NA	TRBJ2-7	TRBV7-9	NA	CASSLEGEGYEQYF	TGTGCCAGCAGCTTAGAGGGAGAGGGCTACGAGCAGTACTTC
NA	TRBJ2-2	TRBV11-2	NA	CASSLNRVNTGELFF	TGTGCCAGCAGCTTGAACAGGGTAAACACCGGGGAGCTGTTTTTT
NA	TRBJ2-7	TRBV5-6	NA	CASSLAYEQYF	TGTGCCAGCAGCTTGGCTTACGAGCAGTACTTC
NA	TRBJ2-2	TRBV19	NA	CASSIEARYTGELFF	TGTGCCAGTAGTATAGAGGCCAGATATACCGGGGAGCTGTTTTTT
TRBD1	TRBJ2-1	TRBV3-1/TRBV3-2	NA	CASSREGPGGNEQFF	TGTGCCAGCAGCCGAGAGGGCCCAGGGGGCAATGAGCAGTTCTTC